The T cell receptor beta chain described here comes from a study of cytomegalovirus exposure and HLA in healthy donors. Findings of the study overall: The sole available immune exposure information was CMV serostatus. The study reported that TCR beta sequences accurately predicted HLA-A and HLA-B alleles in most subjects. Researchers counted 150 to 200 TCR beta chains as cytomegalovirus-associated.

V trimming: 3 bases; J trimming: 6 bases; junction bases outside the gene matches: 13. CDR1 MGHRA and CDR2 YSYEKL come from the germline V gene. The CDR3 covers 16 residues. Everyone who donated was a healthy bone marrow donor. On this clone itself: Its antigen is currently unknown.

Researchers ran the PCR with 60 Vbeta and 13 Jbeta primers. TCRdb's table, derived via immunoSEQ multiplex PCR, lists solely in-frame clones and lacks some. The top ten clones hold 11% to 15% of a sample with around 150,000 clones, 75% to 80% of them seen once. J is TRBJ1-2 and V is TRBV4-1; TRBD1 matches at 7 bases. What was sequenced was PBMCs. This receptor was taken from a man aged 50 to 59 in good health and CMV-seropositive. CDR3 in amino acids: CASSQALDRTTHGYTF. The DNA for the CDR3 is TGCGCCAGCAGCCAGGCCCTGGACAGGACTACCCATGGCTACACCTTC.